These 29 T cell receptor beta chains share one sample of origin, sequenced in a study of cytomegalovirus exposure and HLA in healthy donors. The PCR had 60 Vbeta and 13 Jbeta primers. Some clones are missing from TCRdb's copy, which holds only in-frame ones; the method was immunoSEQ multiplex PCR. This table has roughly 160,000 clones, around 69% appearing once. The source material was PBMCs. Receptors were obtained from a man between 60 and 75 years old in good health and CMV-seronegative.

The J gene is TRBJ2-3, the V gene TRBV15, with D perhaps TRBD1 (5 bases). Germline CDR1 is LNHNV and CDR2 is YYDKDF (reference sequence). The CDR3 is 12 amino acids. V was clipped by 5 bases and J by 4 bases, with 7 bases between them. In DNA, the CDR3 is TGTGCCACCAGCGTGACAGCAGATACGCAGTATTTT. As protein: CATSVTADTQYF.

This sequence joins TRBV2 and TRBJ2-1; 14 nucleotides agree with TRBD2. CDR3 length equals 15 residues. Germline assignment: CDR1 SNHLY and CDR2 FYNNEI. The trim removed 5 bases at V and 7 bases at J, leaving 4 bases unmatched. The CDR3 region is CASSIRLAGGNEQFF. The CDR3 region has the DNA TGTGCCAGCAGTATTCGACTAGCGGGGGGGAATGAGCAGTTCTTC.

The CDR3 DNA is TGTGCCATCGGGACAGATAATTCACCCCTCCACTTT. Translated, it gives CAIGTDNSPLHF. The chain joins TRBV10-3 to TRBJ1-6; 7 nucleotides match TRBD1. With 8 bases clipped from V and 5 bases from J, the junction kept 0 bases outside the gene matches. Germline assignment: CDR1 ENHRY and CDR2 SYGVKD. The CDR3 runs to 12 residues.

The rearrangement joins TRBV10-1 to TRBJ2-3; 14 positions match TRBD2. Germline V lookup: CDR1 WNHNN, CDR2 SYGVQD (reference sequence). The V and J ends lost 6 bases and 3 bases, in that order; junction bases with no gene match: 11. The CDR3 runs 18 residues. The CDR3 DNA reads TGCGCCAGCAGCGACGTCCCCGGGACTAGCGGGAGAACAGATACGCAGTATTTT. Its translation: CASSDVPGTSGRTDTQYF.

This chain connects TRBV6-1 to TRBJ2-5; 8 positions match TRBD2. The CDR3 runs 15 residues. V was clipped by 8 bases and J by 5 bases; unmatched bases: 13. Per the germline V gene, CDR1 is MNHNS and CDR2 is SASEGT. As DNA, the CDR3 is TGTGCCAGCTTCCCGGGGCCCGGGAGGGAGGAGACCCAGTACTTC. Amino acids: CASFPGPGREETQYF.

This chain joins TRBV27 and TRBJ2-2, with 8 bases identical to TRBD1. Germline values: CDR1 MNHEY, CDR2 SMNVEV (reference sequence). Trimming at V came to 6 bases and at J to 4 bases, leaving 4 bases not matched to a gene. CDR3 size: 14 residues. The CDR3 here is CASRTGVSTGELFF. Written as DNA, the CDR3 is TGTGCCAGCAGGACAGGGGTTAGCACCGGGGAGCTGTTTTTT.

The gene calls are TRBV19 and TRBJ2-5; D gene uncertain. V lost 0 bases to trimming and J lost 5 bases, with 16 bases between them. Looked up from germline, CDR1 is LNHDA and CDR2 is SQIVND (reference sequence). The CDR3 sequence is 16 residues long. CDR3 DNA sequence: TGTGCCAGTAGTATAGATCGACAATGGCCCATGGAGACCCAGTACTTC. This encodes CASSIDRQWPMETQYF.

The chain employs TRBV11-2 and TRBJ1-4; perhaps TRBD1 as D (6 bases). V was cut by 4 bases and J by 5 bases, with 14 bases left in between. This CDR3 is built from 15 residues. Germline CDR1 is SGHAT and CDR2 is FQNNGV. CDR3 protein: CASSSWTDSNEKLFF. The DNA of the CDR3 is TGTGCCAGCAGCTCCTGGACAGATTCCAATGAAAAACTGTTTTTT. Looking up the rest from reference TRBV11-2 and TRBJ1-4 gives the full variable domain: EAGVAQSPRYKIIEKRQSVAFWCNPISGHATLYWYQQILGQGPKLLIQFQNNGVVDDSQLPKDRFSAERLKGVDSTLKIQPAKLEDSAVYLCASSSWTDSNEKLFFGSGTQLSVL.

The gene calls are TRBV19 and TRBJ1-2; D is ambiguous. Looked up from germline, CDR1 is LNHDA and CDR2 is SQIVND (reference sequence). The V end lost 5 bases, the J end lost 0 bases, and 13 bases lay between the germline ends. The CDR3 covers 15 residues. For the CDR3, the DNA is TGTGCCAGTAGTCAATCGGGGATATCTAACTATGGCTACACCTTC. Its protein product is CASSQSGISNYGYTF. Using reference TRBV19 and TRBJ1-2 for the parts outside the CDR3, the full variable domain is DGGITQSPKYLFRKEGQNVTLSCEQNLNHDAMYWYRQDPGQGLRLIYYSQIVNDFQKGDIAEGYSVSREKKESFPLTVTSAQKNPTAFYLCASSQSGISNYGYTFGSGTRLTVV.

The rearrangement uses TRBV27 and TRBJ2-1; D is uncertain. CDR1 and CDR2 (germline): MNHEY, SMNVEV (reference sequence). The CDR3 runs to 15 residues. V was cut by 7 bases and J by 0 bases, with 13 bases left in between. The chain's CDR3 is CASTLSKSSYNEQFF. In DNA form, the CDR3 reads TGTGCCAGCACCCTCTCTAAGAGCTCCTACAATGAGCAGTTCTTC.

The J gene is TRBJ2-7, the V gene TRBV4-3, with TRBD1 matching 10 bases. Germline CDR1 is LGHNA and CDR2 is YSLEER. This CDR3 is 15 amino acids long. V shed 4 bases and J 3 bases; nucleotides not matched to a gene: 6. This chain's CDR3 is CASSPGQGGSYEQYF. CDR3 in DNA: TGCGCCAGCAGCCCCGGACAGGGGGGGAGCTACGAGCAGTACTTC.

This clone was counted a few times. V is TRBV5-6 and J is TRBJ1-2; no clear D. The germline CDR1 and CDR2 sequences are SGHDT and YYEEEE. The V end was cut by 0 bases, the J end by 7 bases, with 10 bases between. CDR3 size: 13 residues. Here the CDR3 reads CASSLALSVGYTF. The CDR3 nucleotides are TGTGCCAGCAGCTTGGCACTTAGTGTTGGCTACACCTTC.

There are a few counts of this clone. J is TRBJ2-3 and V is TRBV30; possibly TRBD2 for D (6 bases). There are 16 residues in the CDR3. V was shortened by 2 bases and J by 3 bases, with 18 bases between the two germline ends. Germline V gives CDR1 GTSNPN, CDR2 SVGIG (reference sequence). CDR3: CAWSPGGPRGTDTQYF. In nucleotides, the CDR3 is TGTGCCTGGAGTCCCGGTGGGCCCCGGGGGACAGATACGCAGTATTTT. The variable domain in full, with the rest retrieved from reference TRBV30 and TRBJ2-3, is SQTIHQWPATLVQPVGSPLSLECTVEGTSNPNLYWYRQAAGRGLQLLFYSVGIGQISSEVPQNLSASRPQDRQFILSSKKLLLSDSGFYLCAWSPGGPRGTDTQYFGPGTRLTVL.

This chain joins TRBV12-5 and TRBJ1-1, with D maybe TRBD1 (6 bases). Germline CDR1 LGHNT, CDR2 FRNRAP. Between the trimmed V and J ends, which lost 1 base and 5 bases, there was a span of 14 bases. The CDR3 is 15 amino acids. The CDR3 is CASGLATGTITEAFF. The DNA of the CDR3 is TGTGCTAGTGGTTTGGCAACCGGGACAATTACTGAAGCTTTCTTT.

The rearrangement joins TRBV5-1 to TRBJ1-5; D is uncertain. CDR1 is SGHRS, CDR2 YFSETQ, per germline. CDR3 length: 15 amino acids. V was trimmed by 4 bases and J by 0 bases, leaving 11 bases between them. CDR3 sequence: CASSIDSPSNQPQHF. CDR3 sequence (DNA): TGCGCCAGCAGCATTGACTCCCCTAGCAATCAGCCCCAGCATTTT.

The chain carries TRBV7-9 and TRBJ2-2; 9 nucleotides agree with TRBD1. The V segment lost 6 bases and the J segment 6 bases; nucleotides outside the gene matches: 5. This CDR3 is 14 amino acids long. From germline, CDR1 is SEHNR and CDR2 FQNEAQ (reference sequence). Here the CDR3 DNA reads TGTGCCAGCAGACCCGGGACAGGGTCCGGGGAGCTGTTTTTT. The encoded protein is CASRPGTGSGELFF.

The chain carries TRBV7-9 and TRBJ2-3; D possibly corresponds to TRBD1 (6 bases). CDR3 length: 15 amino acids. Germline V gene lookup returns CDR1 SEHNR and CDR2 FQNEAQ (reference sequence). The V and J ends lost 9 bases and 3 bases respectively, with 19 bases between them. CDR3: CASGRRATGTDTQYF. The CDR3 region has the DNA TGTGCCAGTGGCCGAAGGGCTACAGGGACAGATACGCAGTATTTT.

This clone was counted between two and nine times. The rearrangement uses TRBV6-5 and TRBJ1-3, with 7 bases that match TRBD1. Germline values: CDR1 MNHEY, CDR2 SVGAGI. This CDR3 comprises 15 residues. Trimming took 5 bases from V and 0 from J; bases not matched to a gene: 4. CDR3 DNA sequence: TGTGCCAGCAGTCTCCGGGACAGCTCTGGAAACACCATATATTTT. Its translation: CASSLRDSSGNTIYF.

This clone has more than one count but fewer than ten. V gene TRBV2 combines with J gene TRBJ1-1; 9 nucleotides match TRBD1. Trimming at V came to 3 bases and at J to 4 bases, leaving 3 bases not matched to a gene. Looked up from germline, CDR1 is SNHLY and CDR2 is FYNNEI. This CDR3 is 14 amino acids long. This chain's CDR3 is CASSEGQGGTEAFF. The CDR3 coding sequence is TGTGCCAGCAGTGAGGGACAGGGAGGCACTGAAGCTTTCTTT.

A few counts support this clone. CDR3: CASSQTGLAATETTQYF. The CDR3 nucleotides read TGTGCCAGCAGTCAAACCGGACTAGCGGCCACTGAGACAACGCAGTATTTT. This chain uses TRBV13 with TRBJ2-3; 10 bases agree with TRBD2. The CDR3 is 17 residues long. CDR1 PRHDT and CDR2 FYEKMQ come from the germline V gene (reference sequence). Trimming removed 6 bases from V and 9 bases from J; junction bases left unmatched: 18.

The V and J genes are TRBV7-6 and TRBJ2-5; possibly TRBD2 for D (5 bases). Germline V gene data show CDR1 as SGHVS and CDR2 as FNYEAQ. Trimming removed 0 bases from V and 4 bases from J, with 9 bases in between. The CDR3 is 14 amino acids. In nucleotides, the CDR3 is TGTGCCAGCAGCTTAGCTGCCGAGGGAGAGACCCAGTACTTC. Protein: CASSLAAEGETQYF.

This clone was counted a single time. This sequence joins TRBV28 and TRBJ2-5, with 7 bases lining up with TRBD1. CDR1 is MDHEN and CDR2 is SYDVKM in the germline V gene. The V segment lost 5 bases and the J segment 5 bases; nucleotides outside the gene matches: 8. CDR3 length equals 14 residues. This chain's CDR3 is CASSLRQGPETQYF. CDR3 sequence (DNA): TGTGCCAGCAGTCTCCGACAGGGCCCCGAGACCCAGTACTTC.

The CDR3 sequence: CASSLGGTQYF. Here the CDR3 DNA reads TGTGCCAGCAGCTTAGGCGGTACGCAGTATTTT. The J gene is TRBJ2-3, the V gene TRBV13; D not certain. CDR3 length: 11 amino acids. The germline V gene has CDR1 PRHDT and CDR2 FYEKMQ (reference sequence). Trimming stripped 0 bases from V and 8 bases from J, with 3 bases between.

V usage is TRBV9 and J usage is TRBJ2-3; D is perhaps TRBD2 (6 bases). Trimming shortened V by 0 bases and J by 3 bases, and 14 bases separated the two germline ends. The length of the CDR3 is 16 residues. Germline V CDR1 and CDR2: SGDLS, YYNGEE. In nucleotides, the CDR3 is TGTGCCAGCAGCGTAGGGGTAGCGGCGTCTACAGATACGCAGTATTTT. Its protein product is CASSVGVAASTDTQYF.

V usage is TRBV6-4 and J usage is TRBJ2-1; no reliable D call. Trimming took off 1 base at V and 9 bases at J, with 10 bases between the two ends. The CDR3 consists of 13 residues. CDR1 is MRHNA, CDR2 SNTAGT, per germline. The CDR3 DNA reads as TGTGCCAGCAGTGACTTACGAGGCAGTGAGCAGTTCTTC. It yields the protein CASSDLRGSEQFF.

The CDR3 DNA sequence: TGTGCCACCAGCAGAGATCTAGCGGGAGGGATCGATGAGCAGTTCTTC. Translated, it gives CATSRDLAGGIDEQFF. This chain connects TRBV15 to TRBJ2-1; TRBD2 matches at 12 bases. V trimming: 0 bases; J trimming: 8 bases; junction bases outside the gene matches: 5. The CDR3 sequence is 16 residues long. Germline CDR1 is LNHNV and CDR2 is YYDKDF (reference sequence).

Only one count was recorded for this clone. The rearrangement joins TRBV28 to TRBJ2-3, with 9 bases lining up with TRBD1. The V segment lost 6 bases and the J segment 2 bases; nucleotides outside the gene matches: 6. CDR1 MDHEN and CDR2 SYDVKM come from the germline V gene. The CDR3 has 15 amino acids. The chain's CDR3 is CASSLGTGNTDTQYF. CDR3 sequence (DNA): TGTGCCAGCAGCCTCGGGACAGGGAACACAGATACGCAGTATTTT.

This chain links TRBV11-2 with TRBJ1-5; 7 positions match TRBD1. This CDR3 comprises 15 residues. CDR1 is SGHAT and CDR2 is FQNNGV in the germline V gene. V was pared by 4 bases and J by 0 bases, with 3 bases of the junction left unmatched. DNA for the CDR3: TGTGCCAGCAGCTGGACAGGAAATAGCAATCAGCCCCAGCATTTT. This gives the protein CASSWTGNSNQPQHF.

The V and J genes are TRBV7-2 and TRBJ2-2; unclear D gene. Germline lookup yields CDR1 SGHTA and CDR2 FQGNSA. The V end lost 5 bases, the J end lost 2 bases, and 15 bases lay between the germline ends. This CDR3 has 16 amino acids. The CDR3 region has the DNA TGTGCCAGCAGCCCCGAATTGAGCATTAACACCGGGGAGCTGTTTTTT. Its protein is CASSPELSINTGELFF.